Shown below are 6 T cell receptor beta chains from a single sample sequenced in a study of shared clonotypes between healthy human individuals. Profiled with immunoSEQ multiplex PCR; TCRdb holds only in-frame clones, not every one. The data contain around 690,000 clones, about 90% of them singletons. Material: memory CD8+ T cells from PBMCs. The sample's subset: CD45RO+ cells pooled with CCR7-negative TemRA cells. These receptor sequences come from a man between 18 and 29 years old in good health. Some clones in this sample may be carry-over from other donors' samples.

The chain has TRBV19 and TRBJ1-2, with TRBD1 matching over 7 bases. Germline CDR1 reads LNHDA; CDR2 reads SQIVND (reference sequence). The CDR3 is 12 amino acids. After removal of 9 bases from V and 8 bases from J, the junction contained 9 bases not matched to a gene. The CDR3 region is CASLTGSRGYTF. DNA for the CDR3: TGTGCCAGCCTGACAGGGTCGAGGGGCTACACCTTC.

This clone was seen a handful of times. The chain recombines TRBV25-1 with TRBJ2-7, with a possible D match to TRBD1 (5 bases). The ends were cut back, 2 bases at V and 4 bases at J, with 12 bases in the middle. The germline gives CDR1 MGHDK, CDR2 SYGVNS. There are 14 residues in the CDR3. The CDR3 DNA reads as TGTGCCAGCAGTGAACTCAGGGAACCATACGAGCAGTACTTC. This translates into CASSELREPYEQYF.

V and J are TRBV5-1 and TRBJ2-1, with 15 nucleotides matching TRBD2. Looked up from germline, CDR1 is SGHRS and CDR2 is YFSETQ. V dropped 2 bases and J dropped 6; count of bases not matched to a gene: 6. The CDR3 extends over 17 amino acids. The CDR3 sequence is CASSLNPGLAGGNEQFF. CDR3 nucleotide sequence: TGCGCCAGCAGCTTAAATCCGGGACTAGCGGGAGGCAATGAGCAGTTCTTC.

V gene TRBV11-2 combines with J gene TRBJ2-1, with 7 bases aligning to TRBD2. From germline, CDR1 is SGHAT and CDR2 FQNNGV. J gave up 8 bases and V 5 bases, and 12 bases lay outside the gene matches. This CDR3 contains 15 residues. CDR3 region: CASSLGGDLLYEQFF. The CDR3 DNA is TGTGCCAGCAGCCTGGGGGGGGATCTTTTGTATGAGCAGTTCTTC. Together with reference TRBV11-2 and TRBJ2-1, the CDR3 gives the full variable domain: EAGVAQSPRYKIIEKRQSVAFWCNPISGHATLYWYQQILGQGPKLLIQFQNNGVVDDSQLPKDRFSAERLKGVDSTLKIQPAKLEDSAVYLCASSLGGDLLYEQFFGPGTRLTVL.

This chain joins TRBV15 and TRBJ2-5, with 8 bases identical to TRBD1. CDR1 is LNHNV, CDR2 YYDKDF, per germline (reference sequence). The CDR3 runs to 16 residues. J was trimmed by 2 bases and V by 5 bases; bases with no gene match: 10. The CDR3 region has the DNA TGTGCCACCAGCGGATTTAACAGGGGGGATCAAGAGACCCAGTACTTC. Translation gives CATSGFNRGDQETQYF.

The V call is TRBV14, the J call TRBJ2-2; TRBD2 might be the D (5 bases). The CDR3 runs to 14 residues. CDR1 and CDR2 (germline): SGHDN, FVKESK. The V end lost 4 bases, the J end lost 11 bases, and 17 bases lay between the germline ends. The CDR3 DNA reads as TGTGCCAGCAGCCCCTTCCATGCGGGCTCCGAGCTGTTTTTT. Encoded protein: CASSPFHAGSELFF.